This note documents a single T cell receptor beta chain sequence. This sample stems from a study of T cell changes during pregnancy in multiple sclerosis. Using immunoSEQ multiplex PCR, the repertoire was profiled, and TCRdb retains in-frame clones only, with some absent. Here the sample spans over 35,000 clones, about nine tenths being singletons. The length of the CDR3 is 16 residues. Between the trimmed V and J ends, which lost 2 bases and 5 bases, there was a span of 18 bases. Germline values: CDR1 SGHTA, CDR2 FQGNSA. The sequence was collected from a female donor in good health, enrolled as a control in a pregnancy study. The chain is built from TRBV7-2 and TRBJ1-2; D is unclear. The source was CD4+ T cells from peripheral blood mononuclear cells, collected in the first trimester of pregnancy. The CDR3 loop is CASSLMSGVPGYGYTF. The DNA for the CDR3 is TGTGCCAGCAGCTTAATGAGCGGGGTCCCGGGTTATGGCTACACCTTC.